Shown below are 14 T cell receptor beta chains from a single sample sequenced in a study of OX40 agonist ivuxolimab in advanced cancers. Profiling relied on immunoSEQ multiplex PCR, and the TCRdb table lists in-frame clones only, not all of them. The repertoire consists of 15,000 to 20,000 clones, with approximately 86% occurring once and the leading ten covering 20%. This material consisted of CD4+ or CD8+ T cells sorted from blood, taken in a trial of the OX40 agonist ivuxolimab. The receptors derive from an adult with an advanced solid tumor such as melanoma, head and neck, liver or kidney cancer.

The V and J genes are TRBV29-1 and TRBJ1-3; D uncertain. The CDR3 is 13 amino acids. CDR1 is SQVTM and CDR2 is ANQGSEA in the germline V gene. The ends were cut back, 5 bases at V and 0 bases at J, with 8 bases in the middle. CDR3 amino acids: CSVKPNSGNTIYF. Written as DNA, the CDR3 is TGCAGCGTTAAACCGAACTCTGGAAACACCATATATTTT.

V usage is TRBV28 and J usage is TRBJ2-1; unclear D gene. Germline CDR1 MDHEN, CDR2 SYDVKM. Deletions cut 5 bases from V and 10 bases from J, with 9 bases between. CDR3 length: 11 residues. The CDR3 DNA reads as TGTGCCAGCAGTATGGGATACGAGCAGTTCTTC. Amino acid sequence: CASSMGYEQFF.

The chain couples TRBV28 to TRBJ1-5; possible D gene TRBD1, 5 bases. The V and J ends lost 6 bases and 5 bases respectively, with 14 bases between them. Germline CDR1 is MDHEN and CDR2 is SYDVKM. The CDR3 contains 14 residues. The CDR3 coding sequence is TGTGCCAGCAGCCCCGGGGGGACCCATCAGCCCCAGCATTTT. It encodes CASSPGGTHQPQHF.

The chain is built from TRBV14 and TRBJ2-3, with D perhaps matching TRBD1 (6 bases). With 7 bases removed from V and 2 bases from J, the gap between germline ends came to 13 bases. Per germline, CDR1 SGHDN and CDR2 FVKESK. CDR3 length: 14 residues. The DNA for the CDR3 is TGTGCCAGCAACGGAGGACAGCTCACAGATACGCAGTATTTT. It specifies CASNGGQLTDTQYF.

The chain carries TRBV7-4 and TRBJ1-2, with a tentative D call TRBD1 (5 bases). The germline V gene encodes CDR1 SGHVT and CDR2 SQSDAQ. CDR3 length: 13 amino acids. With 4 bases removed from V and 5 bases from J, the gap between germline ends came to 11 bases. CDR3 in amino acids: CASSSLGGYGYTF. The CDR3 DNA reads as TGTGCCAGCAGCTCCCTTGGGGGGTATGGCTACACCTTC.

This sequence joins TRBV5-4 and TRBJ2-7; D is perhaps TRBD1 (6 bases). The CDR3 length is 17 residues. The V end lost 4 bases, the J end lost 5 bases, and 25 bases lay between the germline ends. CDR1 is SGHNT and CDR2 is YYREEE in the germline V gene (reference sequence). This CDR3 is CASSLPFVRGKENEQYF. For the CDR3, the DNA is TGTGCCAGCAGCCTTCCGTTCGTCAGGGGCAAGGAGAACGAGCAGTACTTC.

This chain joins TRBV4-1 and TRBJ2-3; TRBD1 is a possible D gene (6 bases). The V and J ends lost 3 bases and 2 bases respectively, with 15 bases between them. This CDR3 region has 16 residues. In germline, CDR1 is MGHRA, CDR2 YSYEKL. The CDR3 loop reads CASSHNQGFDTDTQYF. In DNA form, the CDR3 reads TGCGCCAGCAGCCACAACCAGGGGTTTGACACAGATACGCAGTATTTT.

The rearrangement uses TRBV7-9 and TRBJ2-1; D is unresolved. The CDR3 covers 12 residues. CDR1 is SEHNR, CDR2 FQNEAQ, per germline (reference sequence). V lost 8 bases to trimming and J lost 15 bases, with 20 bases between them. As DNA, the CDR3 is TGTGCCAGCGGCAGAGACTCAAATGGGCTGTTCTTC. Its translation is CASGRDSNGLFF.

The gene calls are TRBV10-3 and TRBJ2-3, with 8 positions matching TRBD1. The length of the CDR3 is 13 residues. Trimming removed 7 bases from V and 5 bases from J; junction bases left unmatched: 5. Germline V CDR1 and CDR2: ENHRY, SYGVKD. CDR3 nucleotides: TGTGCCATCACCGGACAGGGCGGAGATACGCAGTATTTT. Protein: CAITGQGGDTQYF.

The chain is built from TRBV30 and TRBJ1-5, with 7 bases fitting TRBD1. V lost 0 bases, J lost 4 bases, and 6 bases stayed unmatched. Germline CDR1 reads GTSNPN; CDR2 reads SVGIG (reference sequence). There are 15 residues in the CDR3. The CDR3 loop is CAWSVGGRGNQPQHF. CDR3 sequence (DNA): TGTGCCTGGAGTGTAGGGGGCAGGGGGAATCAGCCCCAGCATTTT.

V gene TRBV7-3 combines with J gene TRBJ2-7; no definite D call. V was trimmed by 2 bases and J by 9 bases, leaving 14 bases between them. CDR3 length equals 13 residues. The germline gives CDR1 SGHTA, CDR2 FQGTGA. CDR3 coding DNA: TGTGCCAGCAGCTTACGTGAATCCGGGTTGCAGTACTTC. Translating it yields CASSLRESGLQYF.

Worth noting for this clone: At one end the junction does not follow the germline gene, possibly because of a read error. The rearrangement links TRBV7-2 to TRBJ2-7; 8 bases agree with TRBD1. Germline lookup yields CDR1 SGHTA and CDR2 FQGNSA. The CDR3 runs 15 residues. The CDR3 loop reads CANSRTGTGPYEQYF. CDR3 nucleotide sequence: TGTGCCAACAGCCGCACCGGGACAGGACCCTACGAGCAGTACTTC.

This clone was seen just once. V is TRBV7-8 and J is TRBJ2-1; D gene unclear. This CDR3 has 11 residues. Germline CDR1 and CDR2: SGHVS and FQNEAQ. V lost 5 bases, J lost 2 bases, and 1 base lay in between. CDR3 nucleotide sequence: TGTGCCAGCAGCGCCTACAATGAGCAGTTCTTC. Protein: CASSAYNEQFF.

CDR3 in DNA: TGTGCCAGCAGTTTACGGGGAACTGGGGCCAACGTCCTGACTTTC. This encodes CASSLRGTGANVLTF. V and J are TRBV28 and TRBJ2-6; a weak D match, TRBD2 (5 bases). Trimming stripped 2 bases from V and 2 bases from J, with 7 bases between. This CDR3 comprises 15 residues. Germline lookup yields CDR1 MDHEN and CDR2 SYDVKM.